The rows below give T cell receptor beta chains drawn from one sample of a study of cytomegalovirus exposure and HLA in healthy donors. Some clones are missing from TCRdb's copy, which holds only in-frame ones; the method was immunoSEQ multiplex PCR. Among tens of thousands of clones listed, approximately 71% were seen once. Sequences were obtained from PBMCs. These receptors were collected from a man aged 60 to 69 in good health and CMV-seropositive. Each CDR3 is given with its conserved first and last residue. A D gene is named only where the DNA matches it firmly. Size is stated for part of the rows, as once, few or many counts, or as a class when the clone is expanded.

TRBV9,-,-,TRBJ1-2,CASSVEITGVYGYTF,TGTGCCAGCAGCGTAGAGATAACGGGGGTCTATGGCTACACCTTC
TRBV10-3,-,TRBD1,TRBJ1-6,CAISRQGDSPLHF,TGTGCCATCAGTAGACAGGGTGATTCACCCCTCCACTTT
TRBV5-4,-,TRBD1,TRBJ2-3,CASSSGQGSDTQYF,TGTGCCAGCAGCTCTGGACAGGGGTCAGATACGCAGTATTTT
TRBV7-9,-,-,TRBJ1-1,CASSPNRGVGRPTEAFF,TGTGCCAGCAGCCCAAATCGGGGAGTAGGGCGTCCCACTGAAGCTTTCTTT
TRBV6-1,-,-,TRBJ1-4,CASSESGLNEKLFF,TGTGCCAGCAGTGAGTCGGGACTCAATGAAAAACTGTTTTTT
TRBV6-1,-,-,TRBJ2-5,CASSEVLKETQYF,TGTGCCAGCAGTGAAGTTCTAAAAGAGACCCAGTACTTC
TRBV9,-,-,TRBJ2-7,CASSVGQTPTYEQYF,TGTGCCAGCAGCGTAGGACAGACCCCCACCTACGAGCAGTACTTC
TRBV5-1,once,TRBD1,TRBJ2-7,CASSLDRAKGEQYF,TGCGCCAGCAGCCTGGACAGGGCTAAGGGCGAGCAGTACTTC
TRBV5-1,-,-,TRBJ2-2,CASSLIAGSNTGELFF,TGCGCCAGCAGCTTGATTGCGGGTTCGAACACCGGGGAGCTGTTTTTT
TRBV5-1,-,TRBD2,TRBJ2-2,CASRTSGGPNTGELFF,TGCGCCAGCAGGACTAGCGGGGGCCCCAACACCGGGGAGCTGTTTTTT
TRBV11-3,-,-,TRBJ1-1,CASSRTDPEAFF,TGTGCCAGCAGCCGGACAGATCCTGAAGCTTTCTTT
TRBV7-9,once,-,TRBJ1-1,CASSLSNRDTEAFF,TGTGCCAGCAGCTTATCAAACAGGGACACTGAAGCTTTCTTT
TRBV5-1,-,TRBD1,TRBJ1-1,CASSWTGGEAEAFF,TGCGCCAGCAGCTGGACAGGGGGCGAAGCTGAAGCTTTCTTT
TRBV2,-,-,TRBJ2-3,CATPTGRSGDTQYF,TGTGCCACCCCGACAGGACGTTCGGGAGATACGCAGTATTTT
TRBV2,-,-,TRBJ1-6,CASSEASSSPLHF,TGTGCCAGCAGTGAAGCCTCCAGTTCACCCCTCCACTTT
TRBV5-5,-,-,TRBJ2-1,CASSLTGPEQFF,TGTGCCAGCAGCTTAACAGGGCCTGAGCAGTTCTTC
TRBV5-1,-,-,TRBJ1-1,CASSRQVGNTEAFF,TGCGCCAGCAGCCGACAGGTCGGGAACACTGAAGCTTTCTTT
TRBV6-5,-,TRBD1,TRBJ2-2,CASSRQGARTGELFF,TGTGCCAGCAGCCGACAGGGGGCTCGAACCGGGGAGCTGTTTTTT
TRBV9,-,TRBD2,TRBJ2-3,CASSVDRTRDTQYF,TGTGCCAGCAGCGTAGACCGGACTAGAGATACGCAGTATTTT
TRBV27,-,-,TRBJ1-1,CASSSTGRNTEAFF,TGTGCCAGCAGTTCGACAGGTCGAAACACTGAAGCTTTCTTT
TRBV6-6,-,TRBD1,TRBJ2-7,CAIGQGGHEQYF,TGTGCCATCGGACAGGGGGGCCACGAGCAGTACTTC
TRBV6-4,once,TRBD2,TRBJ2-1,CASSAERGVHNEQFF,TGTGCCAGCAGTGCTGAGCGGGGGGTCCACAATGAGCAGTTCTTC
TRBV11-3,-,TRBD2,TRBJ2-1,CASSLAGGLGEQFF,TGTGCCAGCAGCTTGGCGGGAGGCCTAGGGGAGCAGTTCTTC
TRBV6-4,-,-,TRBJ1-2,CASSDQGLGYTF,TGTGCCAGCAGTGACCAAGGACTTGGCTACACCTTC
TRBV6-6,-,-,TRBJ2-3,CASLDDRRTDTQYF,TGTGCCAGCCTTGACGACAGGAGAACAGATACGCAGTATTTT
TRBV6-5,once,-,TRBJ1-4,CASRQLGATNKKLFF,TGTGCCAGCAGACAGCTGGGAGCAACTAATAAAAAACTGTTTTTT
TRBV27,-,-,TRBJ1-3,CASSLGGSGNTIYF,TGTGCCAGCAGTTTAGGAGGATCTGGAAACACCATATATTTT
TRBV7-9,-,-,TRBJ1-1,CASSLTGTEAFF,TGTGCCAGCAGCTTGACAGGAACTGAAGCTTTCTTT
TRBV13,-,-,TRBJ2-5,CASSLGFQGTQYF,TGTGCCAGCAGCTTAGGCTTCCAGGGTACCCAGTACTTC
TRBV4-2,-,TRBD2,TRBJ2-3,CASSSSGRARDTQYF,TGTGCCAGCAGCTCTAGCGGGAGGGCGAGAGATACGCAGTATTTT
TRBV5-1,-,-,TRBJ2-2,CASSLDTANTGELFF,TGCGCCAGCAGCTTGGATACTGCGAACACCGGGGAGCTGTTTTTT
TRBV5-8,-,-,TRBJ1-5,CASSPRPNQPQHF,TGTGCCAGCAGCCCCAGGCCCAATCAGCCCCAGCATTTT
TRBV28,once,TRBD2,TRBJ2-1,CASSSGLAGQRGQFF,TGTGCCAGCAGTTCAGGACTAGCGGGCCAGCGTGGGCAGTTCTTC
TRBV6-6,-,TRBD1,TRBJ2-2,CASSYSTGGLGELFF,TGTGCCAGCAGTTACTCGACAGGGGGCCTAGGGGAGCTGTTTTTT
TRBV27,-,-,TRBJ1-3,CASSFAGAGNTIYF,TGTGCCAGCAGTTTCGCGGGCGCCGGAAACACCATATATTTT
TRBV11-2,once,-,TRBJ2-3,CASSSHRDTQYF,TGTGCCAGCAGCTCCCACAGGGATACGCAGTATTTT
TRBV6-1,-,TRBD1,TRBJ1-1,CASSGQGAGDTEAFF,TGTGCCAGCAGCGGACAGGGGGCAGGTGACACTGAAGCTTTCTTT
TRBV6-6,-,TRBD2,TRBJ2-3,CASRELPTSQTCHF,TGTGCCAGCAGAGAACTTCCGACTAGCCAAACATGCCATTTT
TRBV4-1,-,-,TRBJ1-6,CASSLGLLGANSPLHF,TGCGCCAGCAGCCTCGGACTCCTGGGGGCGAATTCACCCCTCCACTTT
TRBV5-1,-,TRBD1,TRBJ1-2,CASSHTGQGAVGYTF,TGCGCCAGCAGCCACACGGGACAGGGGGCTGTAGGCTACACCTTC
TRBV27,few,TRBD2,TRBJ2-7,CASSYGERELYEQYF,TGTGCCAGCAGCTACGGGGAGCGGGAGCTCTACGAGCAGTACTTC
TRBV4-2,-,TRBD1,TRBJ1-3,CASRQGANTIYF,TGTGCCAGCAGACAGGGGGCAAACACCATATATTTT
TRBV11-3,-,-,TRBJ2-1,CASRAGHQQFF,TGTGCCAGCAGAGCAGGTCACCAGCAGTTCTTC
TRBV19,-,TRBD1,TRBJ1-5,CASSLRTGGINQPQHF,TGTGCCAGTAGTCTCCGGACAGGGGGTATCAATCAGCCCCAGCATTTT
TRBV4-2,-,-,TRBJ1-1,CASSQGGRPEAFF,TGTGCCAGCAGCCAGGGAGGGCGGCCTGAAGCTTTCTTT
TRBV7-9,many,TRBD2,TRBJ2-2,CASRPLAGAAGELFF,TGTGCCAGCAGACCACTAGCGGGGGCGGCCGGGGAGCTGTTTTTT
TRBV6-1,few,TRBD1,TRBJ2-5,CASRSGQAQQETQYF,TGTGCCAGCAGGTCGGGACAGGCCCAACAAGAGACCCAGTACTTC
TRBV6-1,-,TRBD1,TRBJ2-5,CASRRTGLETQYF,TGTGCCAGCAGACGGACAGGTTTGGAGACCCAGTACTTC
TRBV19,-,TRBD1,TRBJ2-7,CASSDRTGVYEQYF,TGTGCCAGTAGTGACCGGACAGGGGTCTACGAGCAGTACTTC
TRBV11-3,few,-,TRBJ1-2,CASSFPPGSDGYTF,TGTGCCAGCAGCTTCCCCCCAGGCTCCGATGGCTACACCTTC
TRBV7-9,-,-,TRBJ2-7,CASSPWGQGQGEQYF,TGTGCCAGCAGCCCTTGGGGGCAGGGCCAGGGCGAGCAGTACTTC
TRBV27,-,-,TRBJ1-5,CASSLLGGNQPQHF,TGTGCCAGCAGTTTACTAGGGGGCAATCAGCCCCAGCATTTT
TRBV9,-,-,TRBJ1-2,CASSTRDTSNYGYTF,TGTGCCAGCAGCACCCGGGACACTTCTAACTATGGCTACACCTTC
TRBV27,-,-,TRBJ2-7,CASEDRRDYEQYF,TGTGCCAGCGAGGACCGGAGGGACTACGAGCAGTACTTC